Below are 9 T cell receptor beta chains sequenced from a single sample in a study of T cell clonotyping in hematopoietic cell transplantation. TCRdb's copy holds only in-frame clones and misses some; the assay was immunoSEQ multiplex PCR. The table records approximately 5,900 clones, approximately 90% of them present only once. The sample in question was peripheral blood mononuclear cells, obtained 100 days after allogeneic stem cell transplant. All receptors come from a female patient aged 50-59 years who had an allogeneic stem cell transplant from a related donor, so the T cells may come from the graft donor. Some clones in this sample may be carry-over from other donors' samples.

The chain has TRBV14 and TRBJ1-1; D is undetermined. The germline V and J ends were trimmed by 7 bases and 3 bases, with 15 bases remaining between them. The CDR3 length is 14 residues. Germline V CDR1 and CDR2: SGHDN, FVKESK. In DNA, the CDR3 is TGTGCCAGCACCCCAGGCGGGTCTTACACTGAAGCTTTCTTT. As protein: CASTPGGSYTEAFF.

This clone showed up just a few times. The same CDR3 can be traced to other DNA sequences in this sample. CDR3 sequence (DNA): TGTGCCAGCAGTTTTGGGGGGGGTAGCAATCAGCCCCAGCATTTT. Translating it yields CASSFGGGSNQPQHF. This sequence joins TRBV27 and TRBJ1-5; D is perhaps TRBD1 (5 bases). Trimming removed 3 bases from V and 0 bases from J, with 9 bases in between. This CDR3 is built from 15 residues. Looked up from germline, CDR1 is MNHEY and CDR2 is SMNVEV (reference sequence).

The count of this clone is one. This rearrangement joins TRBV30 to TRBJ1-5; D gene unclear. Trimming shortened V by 2 bases and J by 0 bases, and 11 bases separated the two germline ends. Germline V gives CDR1 GTSNPN, CDR2 SVGIG (reference sequence). The CDR3 is made up of 15 amino acids. The CDR3 sequence: CAWSRQKNSNQPQHF. The DNA for the CDR3 is TGTGCCTGGAGTAGGCAGAAGAATAGCAATCAGCCCCAGCATTTT.

This clone came up once. The rearrangement links TRBV10-3 to TRBJ1-2; the D is unclear. Germline-derived CDR1 and CDR2 are ENHRY and SYGVKD. With 5 bases removed from V and 7 bases from J, the gap between germline ends came to 17 bases. CDR3 length equals 14 residues. CDR3 amino acids: CAISSRTRELGYTF. The CDR3 nucleotides read TGTGCCATCAGTAGTAGGACCCGGGAACTTGGCTACACCTTC.

This clone is medium-sized by share. The V and J genes are TRBV4-3 and TRBJ2-6, with D maybe TRBD1 (6 bases). Germline CDR1 reads LGHNA; CDR2 reads YSLEER. Between the trimmed V and J ends, which lost 5 bases and 2 bases, there was a span of 16 bases. The CDR3 covers 17 residues. The CDR3 reads CASSLYAQGTGANVLTF. CDR3 in DNA: TGCGCCAGCAGCTTATACGCTCAGGGGACTGGGGCCAACGTCCTGACTTTC.

In this sample, this clone turned up a few times. The V gene is TRBV9, the J gene TRBJ1-1, with 7 bases that match TRBD1. The CDR3 contains 15 residues. Germline V gives CDR1 SGDLS, CDR2 YYNGEE. Trimming at V came to 4 bases and at J to 1 base, leaving 7 bases not matched to a gene. CDR3 sequence reads: CASSTGQVTNTEAFF. The CDR3 DNA reads TGTGCCAGCAGCACTGGACAGGTGACGAACACTGAAGCTTTCTTT.

As DNA, the CDR3 is TGTGCCAGCAGCTCTCAGATGGGGGGCCAGATCGGCTACACCTTC. Its translation: CASSSQMGGQIGYTF. The rearrangement joins TRBV7-2 to TRBJ1-2; a weak D match, TRBD1 (6 bases). Trimming pared 4 bases from V and 8 bases from J, leaving 20 bases between. This CDR3 region has 15 residues. From germline, CDR1 is SGHTA and CDR2 FQGNSA. The full variable domain, its missing parts supplied by reference TRBV7-2 and TRBJ1-2, is GAGVSQSPSNKVTEKGKDVELRCDPISGHTALYWYRQSLGQGLEFLIYFQGNSAPDKSGLPSDRFSAERTGGSVSTLTIQRTQQEDSAVYLCASSSQMGGQIGYTFGSGTRLTVV.

Of note for this clone: This CDR3 fails to terminate in the conserved phenylalanine or tryptophan, so it likely reflects a read error. The DNA is left out, because the CDR3 cannot be placed on it with certainty; the CDR3 is given as TCRdb lists it. The chain uses TRBV19 and TRBJ2-3; the table names TRBD2, a call not compared with the DNA. CDR1 is LNHDA and CDR2 is SQIVND in the germline V gene (reference sequence). With termini counted, the CDR3 has 11 amino acids. CDR3 sequence: CARSTSPPSVG.

The chain is built from TRBV5-8 and TRBJ1-6; the D gene is possibly TRBD1 (6 bases). Trimming pared 2 bases from V and 8 bases from J, leaving 14 bases between. CDR1 is SGHTS and CDR2 is YDEGEE in the germline V gene. CDR3 length equals 15 residues. CDR3 region: CASSFLQQGHSPLHF. In DNA, the CDR3 is TGTGCCAGCAGCTTTTTACAACAGGGCCATTCACCCCTCCACTTT.